The clone carrying this TCR beta chain was seen repeatedly, ten times or more. The antigen remains unidentified. The V gene lost 7 bases and the J gene lost 8 bases, with 18 bases spanning the gap. Germline V gene sequence: CDR1 LGHNA, CDR2 YSLEER. CDR3 length equals 14 residues. In preparing bulk TCR libraries, previously described methods and listed TCR primers were used. TCRdb re-called the PCR reads with MiXCR, one entry per CDR3 protein. Among approximately 680,000 distinct CDR3 sequences listed, about 25% were seen once. These data belong to a study of molecular identifiers for immune sequencing clone quantification. As for the study in general: Split five ways in replicates, RNA from around 20,000 or 99,000 naive CD8 cells had four portions sequenced.

Notes on the study in general: In CMV-specific effectors, clones above 20 copies held over 99% of molecules; naive, under 1%.

Sequenced sample: naive CD8+ T cells from blood, with Jurkat cell RNA spiked in. The subset was: FACS-sorted CD8+CD4-CCR7+CD45RA+ naive T cells. The source is a human donor in good health. Some libraries in this study had Jurkat cell RNA spiked in. The V and J genes are TRBV4-3 and TRBJ2-1; D tentatively reads TRBD1 or TRBD2 (6 bases each). CDR3 protein: CASNYRVGGDEQFF. The CDR3 nucleotides are TGCGCCAGCAATTACAGGGTCGGGGGCGATGAGCAGTTCTTC.